This T cell receptor (beta chain) is from a study of blood T cell repertoires in COVID-19. Study background: T cells, B-cell-depleted T cells, or PBMCs provided the cDNA or gDNA that served as material.

V lost 3 bases to trimming and J lost 0 bases, with 14 bases between them. The CDR3 has 16 residues. The V gene's germline CDR1 is SGDLS and CDR2 YYNGEE. The method was immunoSEQ multiplex PCR; TCRdb's version includes in-frame clones alone and lacks a portion of them. This sample has 50,000 to 70,000 clones, with around 85% found just once. This TCR came from a man in his sixties or seventies with active COVID-19. The rearrangement links TRBV9 to TRBJ2-3, with D possibly being TRBD1 (5 bases). Sequencing input: peripheral blood. The CDR3 region has the DNA TGTGCCAGCAGCGCTCGCAGGGTGGATAGCACAGATACGCAGTATTTT. Translating it yields CASSARRVDSTDTQYF.